These T cell receptor beta chains were read from a single sample in a study of Graves' ophthalmopathy and Graves' hyperthyroidism. One entry per CDR3 protein, called by TCRdb with MiXCR from the multiplex PCR reads. In the table there are hundreds of thousands of distinct CDR3 sequences, just over 40% of which are singletons. Input material: peripheral blood. The receptors derive from an adult man with Graves' ophthalmopathy. The conserved cysteine and the conserved F or W are not part of the CDR3 here. The order of the fields is CDR3 protein, J gene, V gene, clone size. Only some rows state a clone size, as once, few, many or a class for expanded clones.

ASSSHTLEQY	TRBJ2-7	TRBV5-1	many
ATSRDSKQETQY	TRBJ2-5	TRBV15	many
ASSIGRQHLVGELF	TRBJ2-2	TRBV19	-
ATSAGELF	TRBJ2-2	TRBV24-1	-
STSGDTEAF	TRBJ1-1	TRBV20-1	-
SARVKRGELF	TRBJ2-2	TRBV20-1	-
ASSSKTRGPMGEQY	TRBJ2-7	TRBV7-9	many
AIASGRGAGYEQY	TRBJ2-7	TRBV10-3	many
ATSSDLNRGLF	TRBJ2-2	TRBV15	-
AISDWTGTYEQY	TRBJ2-7	TRBV10-3	once
ASSEGTGVGEKLF	TRBJ1-4	TRBV25-1	-
ASSGSIGETQY	TRBJ2-5	TRBV2	-
ASSHWTGEDYGYT	TRBJ1-2	TRBV7-8	many
ASTTGPNTGELF	TRBJ2-2	TRBV12-3/TRBV12-4	-
ASSIIPNTEAF	TRBJ1-1	TRBV19	many
AIRVAGDETQY	TRBJ2-5	TRBV10-3	many
ASSARQGRGYT	TRBJ1-2	TRBV27	many
ARDQGGIYGYT	TRBJ1-2	TRBV25-1	once
ASSPMGRETQY	TRBJ2-5	TRBV12-3/TRBV12-4	many
ASSLLGGTGYGYT	TRBJ1-2	TRBV7-3	-
ASSPPGTGGETQY	TRBJ2-5	TRBV19	many
ATSDPGTNEKLL	TRBJ1-4	TRBV24-1	-
SVVTGQEGEKLF	TRBJ1-4	TRBV29-1	once
SVGDSNYEQY	TRBJ2-7	TRBV29-1	-